What follows is one T cell receptor (beta chain) and its context. Antigen unknown. The germline V gene has CDR1 SGHNT and CDR2 YYREEE (reference sequence). Unmatched junction bases numbered 9, after V lost 4 bases and J lost 7 bases. The CDR3 runs to 15 residues. This entry belongs to a study of cytomegalovirus exposure and HLA in healthy donors. Study-wide points: Cytomegalovirus status was reportedly diagnosed by the classifier with high sensitivity and specificity. Three of the chains that were CMV-associated were confirmed in vitro to be specific for CMV antigens.

The PCR was carried out with 60 Vbeta primers and 13 Jbeta primers. Here immunoSEQ multiplex PCR was the method, and the copy in TCRdb shows in-frame clones only, minus some. The sample lists about 82,000 clones, 70% to 80% occurring once. J is TRBJ2-2 and V is TRBV5-4; TRBD1 matches at 8 bases. Sequencing was performed on PBMCs. This TCR came from a man aged 30 to 45 in good health and CMV-seropositive. The chain's CDR3 is CASSNRDRHSGELFF. CDR3 DNA sequence: TGTGCCAGCAGCAACCGGGACAGGCACAGCGGGGAGCTGTTTTTT.